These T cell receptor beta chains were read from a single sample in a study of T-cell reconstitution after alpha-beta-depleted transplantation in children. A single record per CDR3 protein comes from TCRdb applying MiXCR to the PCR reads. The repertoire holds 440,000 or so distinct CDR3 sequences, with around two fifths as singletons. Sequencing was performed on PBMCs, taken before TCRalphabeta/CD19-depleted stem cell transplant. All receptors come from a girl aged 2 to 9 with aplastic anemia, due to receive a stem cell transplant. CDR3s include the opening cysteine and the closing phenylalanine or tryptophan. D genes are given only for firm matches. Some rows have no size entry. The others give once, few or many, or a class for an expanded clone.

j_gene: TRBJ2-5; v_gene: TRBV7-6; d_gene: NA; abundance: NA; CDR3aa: CASSLSWWETQYF; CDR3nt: TGTGCCAGCAGTTTGAGTTGGTGGGAGACCCAGTACTTC
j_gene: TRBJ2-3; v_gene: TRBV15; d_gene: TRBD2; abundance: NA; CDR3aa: CATSTALAGNTDTQYF; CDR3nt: TGTGCCACCAGCACGGCACTAGCGGGCAACACAGATACGCAGTATTTT
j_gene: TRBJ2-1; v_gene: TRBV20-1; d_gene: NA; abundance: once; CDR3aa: CSARVEGGAYNEQFF; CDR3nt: TGCAGTGCTAGAGTTGAGGGGGGGGCCTACAATGAGCAGTTCTTC
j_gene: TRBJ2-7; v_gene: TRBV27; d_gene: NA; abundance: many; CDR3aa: CASSYLQGSSEQYF; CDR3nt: TGTGCCAGCAGTTATCTCCAGGGCTCTAGCGAGCAGTACTTC
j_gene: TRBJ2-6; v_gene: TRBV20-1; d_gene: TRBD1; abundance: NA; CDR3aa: CSAPGTGATYSGANVLTF; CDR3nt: TGCAGTGCTCCGGGGACAGGGGCGACCTACTCTGGGGCCAACGTCCTGACTTTC
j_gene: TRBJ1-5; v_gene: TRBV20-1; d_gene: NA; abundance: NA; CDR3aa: CSARDQRTQHQPQHF; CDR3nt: TGCAGTGCTAGAGATCAGAGGACACAACATCAGCCCCAGCATTTT
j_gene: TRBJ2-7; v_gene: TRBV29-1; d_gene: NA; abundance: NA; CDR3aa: CSVELAPSYEQYF; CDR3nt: TGCAGCGTTGAACTAGCGCCATCCTACGAGCAGTACTTC
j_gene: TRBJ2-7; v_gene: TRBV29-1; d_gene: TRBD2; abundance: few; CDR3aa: CSVPGLAGGGYEQYF; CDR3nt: TGCAGCGTTCCGGGACTAGCGGGTGGCGGTTACGAGCAGTACTTC
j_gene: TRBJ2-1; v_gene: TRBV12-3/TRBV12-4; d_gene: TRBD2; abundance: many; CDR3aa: CASTIASGYNEQFF; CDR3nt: TGTGCCAGCACAATCGCTAGCGGGTACAATGAGCAGTTCTTC
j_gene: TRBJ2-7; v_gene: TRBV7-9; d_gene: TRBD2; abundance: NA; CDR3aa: CASSSGLAGTEGYEQYF; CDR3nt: TGTGCCAGCAGCTCAGGTTTAGCGGGAACCGAGGGTTACGAGCAGTACTTC
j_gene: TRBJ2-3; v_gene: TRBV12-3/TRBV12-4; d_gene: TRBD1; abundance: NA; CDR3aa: CASGRDRVAYF; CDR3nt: TGTGCCAGCGGCCGGGACAGGGTCGCGTATTTT
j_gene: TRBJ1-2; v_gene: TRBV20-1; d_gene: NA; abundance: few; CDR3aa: CSAIVADYGYTF; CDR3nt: TGCAGTGCTATCGTCGCGGACTATGGCTACACCTTC
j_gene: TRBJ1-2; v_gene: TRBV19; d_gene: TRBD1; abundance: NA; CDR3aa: CASSVPGQGMDYGYTF; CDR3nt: TGTGCCAGTAGTGTACCGGGACAGGGTATGGACTATGGCTACACCTTC
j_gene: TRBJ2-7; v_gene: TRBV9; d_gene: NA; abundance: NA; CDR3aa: CASSLRDGSTYEQYF; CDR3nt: TGTGCCAGCAGCTTAAGGGACGGGAGTACCTACGAGCAGTACTTC
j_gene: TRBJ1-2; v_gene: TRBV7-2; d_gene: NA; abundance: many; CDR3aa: CASSAFGGGERGYTF; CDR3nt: TGTGCCAGCAGCGCCTTCGGAGGGGGAGAGAGAGGCTACACCTTC
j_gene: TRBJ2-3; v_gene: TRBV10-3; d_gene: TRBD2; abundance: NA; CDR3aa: CAISDRRTSGTDTQYF; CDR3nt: TGTGCCATCAGTGACCGGCGGACTAGTGGCACAGATACGCAGTATTTT
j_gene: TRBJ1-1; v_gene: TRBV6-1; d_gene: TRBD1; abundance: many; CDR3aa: CASSGDSLEAFF; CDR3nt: TGTGCCAGCAGTGGGGACAGCCTTGAAGCTTTCTTT
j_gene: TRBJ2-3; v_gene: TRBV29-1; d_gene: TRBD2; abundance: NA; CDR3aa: CSAPGLAADTQYF; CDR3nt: TGCAGCGCGCCGGGACTAGCAGCAGATACGCAGTATTTT
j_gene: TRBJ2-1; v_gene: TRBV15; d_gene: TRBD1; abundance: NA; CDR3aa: CATSSDRGLNNEQFF; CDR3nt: TGTGCCACCAGCAGCGACAGGGGGCTGAACAATGAGCAGTTCTTC
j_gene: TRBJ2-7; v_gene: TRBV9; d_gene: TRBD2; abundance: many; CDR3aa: CASSVRLAGGHQTSYEQYF; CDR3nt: TGTGCCAGCAGCGTCCGACTAGCGGGAGGGCACCAAACCTCCTACGAGCAGTACTTC
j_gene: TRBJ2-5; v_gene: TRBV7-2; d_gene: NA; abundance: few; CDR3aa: CASSPGLLRETQYF; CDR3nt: TGTGCCAGCAGCCCGGGACTCCTCAGGGAGACCCAGTACTTC
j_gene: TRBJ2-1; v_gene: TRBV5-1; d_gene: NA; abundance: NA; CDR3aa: CASSGADYNEQFF; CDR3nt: TGCGCCAGCAGCGGGGCAGACTACAATGAGCAGTTCTTC
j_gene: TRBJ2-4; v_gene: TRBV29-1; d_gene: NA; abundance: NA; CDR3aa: CSVEEDAPFIQYF; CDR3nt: TGCAGCGTTGAAGAGGATGCCCCATTCATTCAGTACTTC
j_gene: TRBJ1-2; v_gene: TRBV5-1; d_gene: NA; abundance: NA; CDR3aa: CASSPHSSSNYGYTF; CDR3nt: TGCGCCAGCAGTCCTCATAGTTCTTCTAACTATGGCTACACCTTC
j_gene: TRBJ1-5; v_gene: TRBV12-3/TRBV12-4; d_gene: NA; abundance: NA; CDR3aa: CASSLQGLPQHF; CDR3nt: TGTGCCAGCAGTTTACAGGGCTTACCCCAGCATTTT
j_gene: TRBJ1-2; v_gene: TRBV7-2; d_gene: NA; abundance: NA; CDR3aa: CASSLAQGPGYTF; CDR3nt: TGTGCCAGCAGCTTAGCCCAGGGGCCGGGCTACACCTTC
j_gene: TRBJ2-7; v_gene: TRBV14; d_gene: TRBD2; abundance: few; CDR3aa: CASSSTGRAEQYF; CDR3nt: TGTGCCAGCAGCTCAACCGGGAGGGCCGAGCAGTACTTC
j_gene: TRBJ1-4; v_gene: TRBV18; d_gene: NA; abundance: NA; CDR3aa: CASSPQAATNEKLFF; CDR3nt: TGTGCCAGCTCACCCCAGGCCGCAACTAATGAAAAACTGTTTTTT
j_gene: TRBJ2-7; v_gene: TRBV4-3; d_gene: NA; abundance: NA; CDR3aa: CASSQGWLERNDEQYF; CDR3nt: TGCGCCAGCAGCCAAGGCTGGCTAGAGCGTAATGACGAGCAGTACTTC
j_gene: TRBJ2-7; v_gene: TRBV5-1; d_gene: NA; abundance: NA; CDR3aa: CASSLDRGVPYEQYF; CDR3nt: TGCGCCAGCAGCTTGGACCGAGGGGTCCCCTACGAGCAGTACTTC
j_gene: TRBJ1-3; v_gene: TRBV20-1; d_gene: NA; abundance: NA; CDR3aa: CSARRTAGNTIYF; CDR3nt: TGCAGTGCTAGAAGGACGGCTGGAAACACCATATATTTT
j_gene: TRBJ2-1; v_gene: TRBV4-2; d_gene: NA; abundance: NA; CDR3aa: CASSLTRDNLYNEQFF; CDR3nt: TGTGCCAGCAGCCTCACCCGGGACAACCTATACAATGAGCAGTTCTTC
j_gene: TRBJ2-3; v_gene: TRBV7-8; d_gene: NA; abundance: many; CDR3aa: CASSLGRPTDTQYF; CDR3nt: TGTGCCAGCAGCTTGGGCAGACCCACAGATACGCAGTATTTT
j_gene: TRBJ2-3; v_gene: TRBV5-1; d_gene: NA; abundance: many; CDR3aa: CASSVQGVGSDTQYF; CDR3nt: TGCGCCAGCAGCGTACAGGGTGTCGGGTCAGATACGCAGTATTTT
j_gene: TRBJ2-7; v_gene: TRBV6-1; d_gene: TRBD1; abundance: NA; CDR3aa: CASRSGQGYEQYF; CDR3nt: TGTGCCAGCAGGTCCGGACAGGGGTACGAGCAGTACTTC
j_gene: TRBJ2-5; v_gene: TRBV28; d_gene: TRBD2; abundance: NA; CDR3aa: CASSLRTSGETQYF; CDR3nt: TGTGCCAGCAGTTTACGGACTAGCGGAGAGACCCAGTACTTC
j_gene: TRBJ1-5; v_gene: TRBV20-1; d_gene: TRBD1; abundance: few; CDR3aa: CSARDRRGQGQPQHF; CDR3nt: TGCAGTGCTAGAGATCGGAGGGGGCAGGGTCAGCCCCAGCATTTT
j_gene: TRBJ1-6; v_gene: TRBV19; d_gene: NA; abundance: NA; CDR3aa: CASQLGGLDNSPLHF; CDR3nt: TGTGCCAGCCAACTGGGCGGTTTGGATAATTCACCCCTCCACTTT
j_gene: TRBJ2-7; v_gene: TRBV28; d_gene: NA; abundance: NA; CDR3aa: CASSLELLTGSYEQYF; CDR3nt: TGTGCCAGCAGTCTAGAGCTCTTGACAGGTTCCTACGAGCAGTACTTC
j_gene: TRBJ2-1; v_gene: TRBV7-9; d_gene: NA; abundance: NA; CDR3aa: CASGANEQFF; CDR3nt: TGTGCCAGCGGGGCCAATGAGCAGTTCTTC
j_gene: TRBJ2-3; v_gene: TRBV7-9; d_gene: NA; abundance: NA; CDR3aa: CASSSGGLVEADTQYF; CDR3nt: TGTGCCAGCAGCTCCGGGGGGCTCGTCGAAGCAGATACGCAGTATTTT
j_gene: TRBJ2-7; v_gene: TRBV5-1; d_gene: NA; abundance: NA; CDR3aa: CASSLGQSVYERYF; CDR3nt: TGCGCCAGCAGCTTGGGACAGTCGGTCTACGAGCGGTACTTC
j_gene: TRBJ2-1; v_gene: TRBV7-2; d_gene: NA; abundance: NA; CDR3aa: CASSSLWTGVSYNEQFF; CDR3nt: TGTGCCAGCAGCTCCCTCTGGACGGGGGTCTCCTACAATGAGCAGTTCTTC
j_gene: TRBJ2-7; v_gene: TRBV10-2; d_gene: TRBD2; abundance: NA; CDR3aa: CASSVAGTSYEQYF; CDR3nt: TGCGCCAGCAGTGTAGCGGGAACAAGCTACGAGCAGTACTTC
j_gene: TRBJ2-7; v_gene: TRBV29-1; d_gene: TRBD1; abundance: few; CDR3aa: CSVETGTDSYEQYF; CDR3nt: TGCAGCGTTGAAACTGGGACAGACTCCTACGAGCAGTACTTC
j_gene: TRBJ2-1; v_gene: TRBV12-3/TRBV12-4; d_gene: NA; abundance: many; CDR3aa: CASSFSRRNNEQFF; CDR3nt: TGTGCCAGCAGTTTCTCGAGGCGGAACAATGAGCAGTTCTTC
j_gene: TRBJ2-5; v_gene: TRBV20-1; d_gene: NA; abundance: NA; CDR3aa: CSGDLEETQYF; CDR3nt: TGCAGTGGGGACCTCGAAGAGACCCAGTACTTC
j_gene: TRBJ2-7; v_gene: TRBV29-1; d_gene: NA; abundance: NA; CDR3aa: CSVSQVGGEAFRSYEQYF; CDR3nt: TGCAGCGTCTCCCAGGTAGGGGGAGAAGCGTTTAGGTCCTACGAGCAGTACTTC
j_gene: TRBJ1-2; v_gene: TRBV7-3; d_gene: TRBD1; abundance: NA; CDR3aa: CASSLNQPGQGHRGGYTF; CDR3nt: TGTGCCAGCAGCTTAAACCAGCCGGGACAGGGCCATCGAGGGGGCTACACCTTC
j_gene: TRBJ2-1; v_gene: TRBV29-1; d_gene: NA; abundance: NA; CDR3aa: CSVASGAEQFF; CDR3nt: TGCAGCGTTGCATCCGGGGCTGAGCAGTTCTTC
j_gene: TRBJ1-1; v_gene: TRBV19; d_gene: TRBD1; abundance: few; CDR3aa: CASSLTGALNTEAFF; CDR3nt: TGTGCCAGTAGTTTGACAGGGGCCCTGAACACTGAAGCTTTCTTT
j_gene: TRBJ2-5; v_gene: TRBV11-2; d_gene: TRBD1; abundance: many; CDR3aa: CASSPRQGSETQYF; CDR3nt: TGTGCCAGCAGCCCTCGACAGGGTTCGGAGACCCAGTACTTC
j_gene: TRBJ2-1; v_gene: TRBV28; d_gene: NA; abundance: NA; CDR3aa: CASSAGLSNEQFF; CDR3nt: TGTGCCAGCAGTGCCGGACTGAGCAATGAGCAGTTCTTC
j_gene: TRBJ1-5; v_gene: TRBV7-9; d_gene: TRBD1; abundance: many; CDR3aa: CASSLVGDRDQPQHF; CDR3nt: TGTGCCAGCAGCTTAGTTGGGGACAGGGATCAGCCCCAGCATTTT